This is a list of T cell receptor beta chains from one sample in a study of CD8+ T cells in alopecia areata. Repertoires were generated with immunoSEQ multiplex PCR, while TCRdb's copy carries only in-frame clones and drops some. The sample consists of about 69,000 clones, roughly 61% of them appearing once. Sequences were derived from CD8+ T cells sorted from blood, sampled at week 0. The source of these receptors is a human donor with alopecia areata. Both conserved end residues are part of each CDR3. Each record gives: D gene, V gene, J gene, clone size, CDR3 DNA, CDR3 protein. A D gene is named only where the DNA matches it firmly. Only part of the rows carry a size: once, few, many, or a class if the clone is expanded.

>TRBD2|TRBV27|TRBJ2-3|NA
TGTGCCAGCAGCCCTTACCCAGCGGGAGTGGGCGGAGATACGCAGTATTTT
CASSPYPAGVGGDTQYF
>NA|TRBV28|TRBJ1-1|NA
TGTGCCAGCAGTTTGGGGTCCGCTGAAGCTTTCTTT
CASSLGSAEAFF
>TRBD1|TRBV5-1|TRBJ2-7|NA
TGCGCCAGCAGCTTGGGGCAGGGGGCCAGAACCTACGAGCAGTACTTC
CASSLGQGARTYEQYF
>NA|TRBV4-1|TRBJ2-6|few
TGCGCCAGCAGCAGTGGGGCCAACGTCCTGACTTTC
CASSSGANVLTF
>NA|TRBV2|TRBJ1-5|NA
TGTGCCAGCAGTGATGAGGGGGGCGCAAATCAGCCCCAGCATTTT
CASSDEGGANQPQHF
>NA|TRBV29-1|TRBJ2-7|once
TGCAGCGTTGAAGATCAAACAGACTCCTACGAGCAGTACTTC
CSVEDQTDSYEQYF
>TRBD1|TRBV6-5|TRBJ1-2|NA
TGTGCCAGCACCCCACAGGGGGGATGGCATGGCTACACCTTC
CASTPQGGWHGYTF
>NA|TRBV27|TRBJ2-7|NA
TGTGCCAGCAGTTGGGGCCGAGGGGTGAGCGAGCAGTACTTC
CASSWGRGVSEQYF
>NA|TRBV2|TRBJ2-5|NA
TGTGCCAGCGGGACAACGGGACGAGAACTTGGGGAGACCCAGTACTTC
CASGTTGRELGETQYF
>TRBD2|TRBV29-1|TRBJ2-5|few
TGCAGCGTCCGCCCGGGGGGAGTTGAACGGGAGACCCAGTACTTC
CSVRPGGVERETQYF
>NA|TRBV30|TRBJ1-1|NA
TGTGCCTGGGGGGTCCTCAGGGGTGAAGCTTTCTTT
CAWGVLRGEAFF
>TRBD1|TRBV27|TRBJ2-1|NA
TGTGCCAGCAGTTTTCAGGGGGCTAATGAGCAGTTCTTC
CASSFQGANEQFF
>NA|TRBV4-1|TRBJ1-5|few
TGCGCCAGCAGGCCGCGGGCGCGGGGGGATCAGCCCCAGCATTTT
CASRPRARGDQPQHF
>TRBD2|TRBV5-4|TRBJ2-7|NA
TGTGCCAGCAGCTTGGCCGTAACTAGCGCCTCCGAGCAGTACTTC
CASSLAVTSASEQYF
>NA|TRBV27|TRBJ1-2|once
TGTGCCAGCAGTCCCGCCGGGGGAAACTATGGCTACACCTTC
CASSPAGGNYGYTF
>NA|TRBV20-1|TRBJ2-1|NA
TGCAGTGCTTCCAGGGTTTATGAGCAGTTCTTC
CSASRVYEQFF
>NA|TRBV11-2|TRBJ2-2|NA
TGTGCCAGCAGCTTAGGATGGGGGGAGCTGTTTTTT
CASSLGWGELFF
>TRBD1|TRBV7-9|TRBJ2-2|NA
TGTGCCAGCAGCCCCCCAGGGGGAAGCACCGGGGAGCTGTTTTTT
CASSPPGGSTGELFF
>TRBD1|TRBV5-1|TRBJ2-3|NA
TGCGCCAGCAAGGGGACAGGGGGGACAGATACGCAGTATTTT
CASKGTGGTDTQYF
>TRBD2|TRBV29-1|TRBJ2-1|NA
TGCAGCGCAACACTAGCGGATGACTCCTACAATGAGCAGTTCTTC
CSATLADDSYNEQFF
>NA|TRBV27|TRBJ1-6|NA
TGTGCCAGCAGTTTATACAGGGCCAGCGCACCCCTCCACTTT
CASSLYRASAPLHF
>TRBD2|TRBV28|TRBJ2-3|NA
TGTGCCAGCAGTTTGCGGGGGTCCACAGATACGCAGTATTTT
CASSLRGSTDTQYF
>NA|TRBV29-1|TRBJ1-4|NA
TGCAGCTTATCGGACTTGGGCGCTAATGAAAAACTGTTTTTT
CSLSDLGANEKLFF
>TRBD2|TRBV29-1|TRBJ2-1|NA
TGCAGCGTTGGAGTACTAGCGGGCGACAATGAGCAGTTCTTC
CSVGVLAGDNEQFF
>NA|TRBV5-6|TRBJ2-7|NA
TGTGCCAGCAGCTTGATCCAGGGAGAATACGAGCAGTACTTC
CASSLIQGEYEQYF
>NA|TRBV5-6|TRBJ1-3|NA
TGTGCCAGCAGCTTGCAATGGGACGGTGGAAACACCATATATTTT
CASSLQWDGGNTIYF
>TRBD2|TRBV4-3|TRBJ2-1|few
TGCGCCAGCAGCCACGTCAGCGGGGCCTACAATGAGCAGTTCTTC
CASSHVSGAYNEQFF
>TRBD1|TRBV5-1|TRBJ1-4|NA
TGCGCCAGCAGCCCAGGACAGGGGGCAACTAATGAAAAACTGTTTTTT
CASSPGQGATNEKLFF
>NA|TRBV7-2|TRBJ1-2|NA
TGTGCCAGCAGCTTAGTAGGCGGCGAGACGGATCGAGGCTACACCTTC
CASSLVGGETDRGYTF
>NA|TRBV14|TRBJ2-3|NA
TGTGCCAGCAGCCAAGACTTGGGGTCAGATACGCAGTATTTT
CASSQDLGSDTQYF
>NA|TRBV5-4|TRBJ1-6|NA
TGTGCCAGCAGCTTGGTTTCAGGGCGCTGGTCCTATAATTCACCCCTCCACTTT
CASSLVSGRWSYNSPLHF
>TRBD1|TRBV27|TRBJ2-1|NA
TGTGCCAGCACCCGACAGGGGGCCAATGAGCAGTTCTTC
CASTRQGANEQFF
>TRBD2|TRBV4-3|TRBJ2-1|NA
TGCGCCAGCAGTTGGACTAGCGGGAACAATGAGCAGTTCTTC
CASSWTSGNNEQFF
>TRBD1|TRBV7-9|TRBJ1-1|NA
TGTGCCGGATCACAGGGGAGCACTGAAGCTTTCTTT
CAGSQGSTEAFF
>NA|TRBV18|TRBJ2-7|NA
TGTGCCAGCTCACAAGACACCCGTTACTACGAGCAGTACTTC
CASSQDTRYYEQYF
>TRBD1|TRBV5-1|TRBJ2-5|NA
TGCGCCAGCAGCGAGTGGACAGGAGGGACCCAGTACTTC
CASSEWTGGTQYF
>NA|TRBV6-6|TRBJ2-3|medium-sized
TGTGCCAGCACCGAGGACAGCACAGATACGCAGTATTTT
CASTEDSTDTQYF
>NA|TRBV11-2|TRBJ2-7|few
TGTGCCAGCAGCCAAGATCAAGAGGGGGGAAGGGGGCAGTACTTC
CASSQDQEGGRGQYF
>NA|TRBV10-3|TRBJ1-5|NA
TGTGCCATCAGTGCCAGGTATAGCAATCAGCCCCAGCATTTT
CAISARYSNQPQHF
>TRBD1|TRBV9|TRBJ1-1|NA
TGTGCCAGCAGCTACACGCAGGGGGGTACTGAAGCTTTCTTT
CASSYTQGGTEAFF
>NA|TRBV7-3|TRBJ2-6|NA
TGTGCCAGCTCCGGGGCCAACGTCCTGACTTTC
CASSGANVLTF
>NA|TRBV7-2|TRBJ2-2|once
TGTGCCAGCAGCTCACCCCCCAGGGGCCCGAACACCGGGGAGCTGTTTTTT
CASSSPPRGPNTGELFF
>NA|TRBV6-5|TRBJ1-2|NA
TGTGCCAGCAGTTACTCGGGGGAAGCTGGCTACACCTTC
CASSYSGEAGYTF
>TRBD1|TRBV5-1|TRBJ2-1|NA
TGCGCCAGCAGGGACTCCGGGACAGGAAGTAATGAGCAGTTCTTC
CASRDSGTGSNEQFF
>NA|TRBV9|TRBJ2-3|NA
TGTGCCAGCAGCGGTCAGGACTACACAGATACGCAGTATTTT
CASSGQDYTDTQYF
>NA|TRBV10-3|TRBJ1-1|few
TGTGCCATCAGTGGGCAGGGTGTTAGGACTGAAGCTTTCTTT
CAISGQGVRTEAFF
>TRBD1|TRBV28|TRBJ2-1|NA
TGTGCCAGCAGCCCCAGGTGGGAACCCGGGACAGGCCCCAATGAGCAGTTCTTC
CASSPRWEPGTGPNEQFF
>TRBD1|TRBV7-2|TRBJ2-2|NA
TGTGCCAGCAGCCGCTATGGGACAGGGGGGACCGGGGAGCTGTTTTTT
CASSRYGTGGTGELFF
>NA|TRBV15|TRBJ2-1|few
TGTGCCACCAGCCTAACAGGGAGAGAGCAGTTCTTC
CATSLTGREQFF
>NA|TRBV7-9|TRBJ1-1|NA
TGTGCCAGCAGCTTAGGGGAGCACACTGAAGCTTTCTTT
CASSLGEHTEAFF
>NA|TRBV11-2|TRBJ2-3|NA
TGTGCCAGCAGCTCGCCGACTGATACCACAGATACGCAGTATTTT
CASSSPTDTTDTQYF
>TRBD1|TRBV29-1|TRBJ1-2|NA
TGCAGCGTTGGAGCAGGGGGCGGACGCTACACCTTC
CSVGAGGGRYTF
>NA|TRBV6-6|TRBJ2-2|NA
TGTGCCAGCAGTTACTCTACAGGGATCACCGGGGAGCTGTTTTTT
CASSYSTGITGELFF
>TRBD1|TRBV5-6|TRBJ1-5|NA
TGTGCCAGCAGCAACACAGGGGGGCCCCAGCATTTT
CASSNTGGPQHF
>TRBD1|TRBV5-6|TRBJ2-7|few
TGTGCCAGCAGCCCACCGGGACAGCATACCTACGAGCAGTACTTC
CASSPPGQHTYEQYF